Shown below are 27 T cell receptor beta chains from a single sample sequenced in a study of T cells after yellow fever vaccination (dated by TCRdb to 2018 to 2020). Receptor libraries were prepared by 5' RACE. The reads were generated on an Illumina NovaSeq 6000. TCRdb redid the processing of the public reads, applying fastp at Q25 and MiXCR, and retained in-frame beta chains. A single entry per CDR3 protein holds the most common genes and DNA from its merged rows. This sample gives hundreds of thousands of distinct CDR3 sequences in total; around 20% of them show up just once. The ten largest clones represent about 18% of the sample. Read against the paper, the sample's treatment or condition label means: live attenuated yellow fever vaccine strain. This specimen was PBMCs, taken before the yellow fever booster vaccination. The receptors shown here come from a man younger than 35 who received the YFV17D yellow fever vaccine.

V usage is TRBV7-8 and J usage is TRBJ2-1, with unresolved D. The ends were cut back, 2 bases at V and 1 base at J, with 9 bases in the middle. Per the germline V gene, CDR1 is SGHVS and CDR2 is FQNEAQ. This CDR3 has 15 residues. The chain's CDR3 is CASSLLYSSYNEQFF. In nucleotides, the CDR3 is TGTGCCAGCAGCTTACTCTATAGTTCCTACAATGAGCAGTTCTTC.

The V and J genes are TRBV28 and TRBJ2-7; 9 bases fit TRBD2. The CDR3 consists of 18 residues. Germline CDR1 MDHEN, CDR2 SYDVKM. V shed 4 bases, J shed 1 base, and the junction held 14 bases outside the gene matches. CDR3 in DNA: TGTGCCAGCAGTTCTCTAACAAGGACTAGCGAGAGATCCTACGAGCAGTACGTC. Translating gives CASSSLTRTSERSYEQYV.

This clonotype has more than one count but fewer than ten. This chain joins TRBV9 and TRBJ2-5; 7 nucleotides match TRBD2. The germline V gene has CDR1 SGDLS and CDR2 YYNGEE. V gave up 3 bases and J gave up 4 bases; unmatched junction bases: 12. This CDR3 region has 16 residues. The CDR3 loop reads CASSARGRGERETQYF. For the CDR3, the DNA is TGTGCCAGCAGCGCCCGTGGTCGGGGGGAGCGAGAGACCCAGTACTTC.

This clonotype was detected a few times. The V call is TRBV20-1, the J call TRBJ1-5, with D possibly TRBD1 on 6 matching bases. The V end lost 3 bases, the J end lost 5 bases, and 14 bases lay between the germline ends. The CDR3 has 14 residues. Germline V CDR1 and CDR2: DFQATT, SNEGSKA (reference sequence). The CDR3 DNA sequence: TGCAGTGCTAGGGGGGGGACATTAGATCAGCCCCAGCATTTT. Amino acid sequence: CSARGGTLDQPQHF.

In this sample, this clonotype turned up a few times. The chain links TRBV6-2 or TRBV6-3 to TRBJ2-7, with 9 positions matching TRBD1. This CDR3 region has 15 residues. Germline CDR1 reads MNHEY; CDR2 reads SVGEGT. With V trimmed by 2 bases and J by 6 bases, 8 bases remained unmatched. The CDR3 sequence: CASSYPDRGRSEQYV. DNA of the CDR3: TGTGCCAGCAGTTACCCGGACAGGGGACGATCCGAGCAGTACGTC.

The chain employs TRBV20-1 and TRBJ2-1, with D uncertain. The germline CDR1 and CDR2 sequences are DFQATT and SNEGSKA (reference sequence). The germline V and J ends were trimmed by 1 base and 9 bases, with 10 bases remaining between them. The CDR3 runs to 12 residues. In DNA, the CDR3 is TGCAGTGCTAGAGCCGATAGTCCTGAGCAGTTCTTC. Translated: CSARADSPEQFF.

J is TRBJ2-3 and V is TRBV29-1, with 10 nucleotides matching TRBD2. The junction had 6 bases not matched to a gene; V was cut back by 6 bases and J by 0 bases. Germline V lookup: CDR1 SQVTM, CDR2 ANQGSEA. There are 15 residues in the CDR3. The chain's CDR3 is CSVTSGSSSTDTQYF. The CDR3 coding sequence is TGCAGCGTGACTAGCGGGTCCTCTAGCACAGATACGCAGTATTTT.

The chain links TRBV4-2 to TRBJ1-2, with 7 nucleotides matching TRBD1. Germline CDR1 and CDR2: LGHNA and YNFKEQ. This CDR3 contains 15 residues. Trimming removed 4 bases from V and 4 bases from J; junction bases left unmatched: 9. The CDR3 DNA reads TGTGCCAGCAGCCCTCCGGGACAGAACCTCTATGGCTACACCTTC. This sequence encodes CASSPPGQNLYGYTF.

The rearrangement uses TRBV3-1 and TRBJ2-5; D ambiguous. The germline V and J ends were trimmed by 0 bases and 4 bases, with 21 bases remaining between them. The germline CDR1 and CDR2 sequences are LGHDT and YNNKEL (reference sequence). The CDR3 is 18 amino acids. This chain's CDR3 is CASSQDLLGPTPGETQYF. CDR3 in DNA: TGTGCCAGCAGCCAAGATCTATTAGGGCCCACCCCAGGAGAGACCCAGTACTTC.

This clonotype has only a few counts. The rearrangement links TRBV15 to TRBJ1-2, with a possible D match to TRBD1 (5 bases). CDR1 is LNHNV and CDR2 is YYDKDF in the germline V gene (reference sequence). The CDR3 covers 14 residues. Between the trimmed V and J ends, which lost 3 bases and 6 bases, there was a span of 14 bases. The DNA for the CDR3 is TGTGCCACCAGCAGGTATCAGGGTCTACATGGCTACACCTTC. As protein: CATSRYQGLHGYTF.

This clonotype has a handful of counts. The chain has TRBV5-1 and TRBJ1-6; D call uncertain. The germline V and J ends were trimmed by 1 base and 7 bases, with 9 bases remaining between them. Per the germline V gene, CDR1 is SGHRS and CDR2 is YFSETQ. The CDR3 contains 14 residues. This CDR3 is CASSLHGGNSPLHF. The DNA for the CDR3 is TGCGCCAGCAGCTTGCACGGTGGGAATTCACCCCTCCACTTT.

This sequence joins TRBV30 and TRBJ2-5, with 10 bases lining up with TRBD2. The V gene end was trimmed by 3 bases and the J gene end by 5 bases; junction bases not matched to a gene: 6. The CDR3 extends over 14 amino acids. Germline CDR1 reads GTSNPN; CDR2 reads SVGIG (reference sequence). The CDR3 DNA is TGTGCCTGGAGGCCTAGCGGGGGTGTGGAGACCCAGTACTTC. This codes for CAWRPSGGVETQYF. Full variable domain (missing parts from reference TRBV30 and TRBJ2-5): SQTIHQWPATLVQPVGSPLSLECTVEGTSNPNLYWYRQAAGRGLQLLFYSVGIGQISSEVPQNLSASRPQDRQFILSSKKLLLSDSGFYLCAWRPSGGVETQYFGPGTRLLVL.

This clonotype was seen only a few times. The chain has TRBV6-5 and TRBJ2-3; TRBD2 matches at 13 bases. Germline loops: CDR1 MNHEY, CDR2 SVGAGI. J gave up 4 bases and V 5 bases, and 6 bases lay outside the gene matches. The CDR3 runs to 16 residues. This CDR3 reads CASSHGLAGVSDTQYF. The CDR3 DNA follows: TGTGCCAGCAGTCATGGACTAGCGGGGGTGTCAGATACGCAGTATTTT.

This chain links TRBV7-7 with TRBJ2-5, with TRBD2 identical over 13 bases. The CDR3 length is 16 residues. Germline V CDR1 and CDR2: SSHAT, FNYEAQ (reference sequence). With V trimmed by 5 bases and J by 1 base, 4 bases remained unmatched. The CDR3: CASSAGLAGPQETQYF. The CDR3, as DNA: TGTGCCAGCAGCGCGGGACTAGCGGGGCCCCAAGAGACCCAGTACTTC.

The sample holds a few counts of this clonotype. The V and J genes are TRBV20-1 and TRBJ2-5, with 7 bases identical to TRBD1. CDR3 length equals 14 residues. J lost 6 bases, V lost 2 bases, and 9 bases had no gene match. CDR1 DFQATT and CDR2 SNEGSKA come from the germline V gene (reference sequence). The CDR3 sequence: CSARRPGGSQTQYF. In DNA form, the CDR3 reads TGCAGTGCTAGACGTCCAGGGGGTAGCCAGACCCAGTACTTC.

In this sample, this clonotype turned up a few times. This sequence joins TRBV6-2 or TRBV6-3 and TRBJ1-5; possibly TRBD1 for D (6 bases). Trimming took off 5 bases at V and 6 bases at J, with 17 bases between the two ends. The CDR3 runs to 15 residues. From germline, CDR1 is MNHEY and CDR2 SVGEGT. DNA of the CDR3: TGTGCCAGCAGTCTCCTACAGGGTTTGGGTCAGCCCCAGCATTTT. Translated: CASSLLQGLGQPQHF.

The chain recombines TRBV12-3 or TRBV12-4 with TRBJ2-1; 8 bases line up with TRBD1. Unmatched junction bases numbered 5, after V lost 3 bases and J lost 4 bases. The CDR3 has 15 residues. CDR3 sequence (DNA): TGTGCCAGCAGTTTGGGGACAGGAGTATACAATGAGCAGTTCTTC. It encodes CASSLGTGVYNEQFF.

This clonotype was detected only a few times. The chain has TRBV24-1 and TRBJ2-2; 7 bases line up with TRBD1. The length of the CDR3 is 14 residues. V lost 9 bases to trimming and J lost 4 bases; unmatched junction nucleotides: 7. Germline lookup yields CDR1 KGHDR and CDR2 SFDVKD. CDR3 sequence: CATAGTASTGELFF. DNA for the CDR3: TGTGCCACCGCCGGGACAGCGAGCACCGGGGAGCTGTTTTTT.

V usage is TRBV6-2 or TRBV6-3 and J usage is TRBJ2-7; 8 nucleotides agree with TRBD1. V was clipped by 2 bases and J by 2 bases; unmatched bases: 11. The germline CDR1 and CDR2 sequences are MNHEY and SVGEGT. The CDR3 loop spans 17 amino acids. The CDR3 sequence is CASSYPRQGPPTYEQYF. The CDR3 DNA follows: TGTGCCAGCAGTTACCCAAGACAGGGGCCGCCTACCTACGAGCAGTACTTC.

The genes are TRBV20-1 and TRBJ2-5; D tentatively fits TRBD1 or TRBD2 (6 bases each). V lost 6 bases and J 2 bases, leaving 16 bases between the germline ends. In germline, CDR1 is DFQATT, CDR2 SNEGSKA (reference sequence). The CDR3 sequence is 14 residues long. The CDR3 coding sequence is TGCAGTGCCATGCTGGGGGGCCGACAAGAGACCCAGTACTTC. The encoded protein is CSAMLGGRQETQYF.

The CDR3 loop reads CASSLGLQGANEQFF. Written as DNA, the CDR3 is TGCGCCAGCAGCTTGGGATTACAGGGGGCCAATGAGCAGTTCTTC. The genes are TRBV5-1 and TRBJ2-1; 9 positions agree with TRBD1. The CDR3 spans 15 residues. CDR1 and CDR2 from the germline V gene are SGHRS and YFSETQ. After removal of 0 bases from V and 6 bases from J, the junction contained 4 bases not matched to a gene.

This clonotype has just a few counts. The chain joins TRBV27 to TRBJ2-2; D gene uncertain. The CDR3 is 14 residues long. Between the trimmed V and J ends, which lost 0 bases and 5 bases, there was a span of 7 bases. Germline-derived CDR1 and CDR2 are MNHEY and SMNVEV (reference sequence). Here the CDR3 DNA reads TGTGCCAGCAGTTTATCGATAGAGACCGGGGAGCTGTTTTTT. Its translation is CASSLSIETGELFF.

This chain connects TRBV5-1 to TRBJ2-3; 11 bases fit TRBD2. This CDR3 spans 16 amino acids. V was clipped by 4 bases and J by 0 bases; unmatched bases: 4. Germline CDR1 reads SGHRS; CDR2 reads YFSETQ. The CDR3 DNA sequence: TGCGCCAGCAGCGACGGGACTAGCGGAAGCACAGATACGCAGTATTTT. Translating it yields CASSDGTSGSTDTQYF.

As concerns this clonotype: Being one base from a much bigger clone, this may be a read error. This chain uses TRBV29-1 with TRBJ2-3, with 9 positions matching TRBD1. CDR3 size: 13 residues. Trimming cost V 6 bases and J 3 bases; bases outside gene matches: 4. Germline lookup yields CDR1 SQVTM and CDR2 ANQGSEA. The CDR3 DNA sequence: TGCAGCGTCGAGACAGGGGGGACAGATACGCAGTATTTT. As protein: CSVETGGTDTQYF.

This clonotype was seen only a few times. CDR3 in amino acids: CASSFQSNEKLFF. The CDR3 DNA reads TGCGCCAGCAGCTTCCAGTCGAATGAAAAACTGTTTTTT. This rearrangement joins TRBV5-1 to TRBJ1-4; no clear D gene. V gave up 2 bases and J gave up 5 bases, with 7 bases separating them. From germline, CDR1 is SGHRS and CDR2 YFSETQ. The CDR3 is made up of 13 amino acids.

This clonotype appeared a few times. V usage is TRBV20-1 and J usage is TRBJ2-1; 7 bases are shared with TRBD2. The junction had 15 bases not matched to a gene; V was cut back by 3 bases and J by 10 bases. The CDR3 consists of 15 residues. Germline-derived CDR1 and CDR2 are DFQATT and SNEGSKA (reference sequence). The CDR3 DNA reads as TGCAGTGCTAGGGAGGTAGTAGCGGGCCTCGTCGAGCAGTTCTTC. It is translated as CSAREVVAGLVEQFF.

This clonotype occurred a few times. The chain links TRBV25-1 to TRBJ1-6, with D perhaps matching TRBD1 (5 bases). There are 15 residues in the CDR3. V lost 1 base and J lost 10, with 14 bases in between. Germline values: CDR1 MGHDK, CDR2 SYGVNS. CDR3 protein: CASSEWVGGRSPLHF. For the CDR3, the DNA is TGTGCCAGCAGTGAATGGGTTGGGGGGAGGTCACCCCTCCACTTT.